The rows below give T cell receptor beta chains drawn from one sample of a study of siplizumab effects on memory and regulatory T cells. Repertoires were generated with immunoSEQ multiplex PCR, while TCRdb's copy carries only in-frame clones and drops some. The profile shows around 100,000 clones, about 91% of them singletons. What was sequenced was Tregs sorted from blood. The receptors shown here come from a human donor in good health. Each CDR3 is given with its conserved first and last residue. Fields, in order: D gene, J gene, clone size, V gene, CDR3 DNA, CDR3 protein. The D gene is left open where the match is weak. Some rows have no size entry. The others give once, few or many, or a class for an expanded clone.

TRBD1 TRBJ2-4 - TRBV5-4 TGTGCCAGCAGCTTAGGACAGGGGCTAGCCAAAAACATTCAGTACTTC CASSLGQGLAKNIQYF
- TRBJ2-1 - TRBV9 TGTGCCAGCAGCGTAGCGCTGGGCGCTGGTGAGCAGTTCTTC CASSVALGAGEQFF
- TRBJ1-2 - TRBV19 TGTGCCAGTAGGGACAGCCGCTATGGCTACACCTTC CASRDSRYGYTF
TRBD1 TRBJ2-1 - TRBV19 TGTGCCAGTAGTACGAGGGACAGTTACTACAATGAGCAGTTCTTC CASSTRDSYYNEQFF
- TRBJ2-2 - TRBV7-9 TGTGCCAGCAGCTTTTCCGCTCGGAACACCGGGGAGCTGTTTTTT CASSFSARNTGELFF
- TRBJ1-1 - TRBV7-9 TGTGCCAGCGGTGGGAGGCCTGAAGCTTTCTTT CASGGRPEAFF
TRBD2 TRBJ2-2 - TRBV5-1 TGCGCCAGCAGCTTGGGACTAGCGGTTACCGGGGAGCTGTTTTTT CASSLGLAVTGELFF
TRBD2 TRBJ2-1 - TRBV7-9 TGTGCCAGCAGCTTCGGACTAGCGGGCACCACGGACAATGAGCAGTTCTTC CASSFGLAGTTDNEQFF
- TRBJ2-3 - TRBV7-9 TGTGCCAGCAGCCCGGAGGAAGCAGATACGCAGTATTTT CASSPEEADTQYF
- TRBJ2-6 - TRBV5-5 TGTGCCAGCAGCTTAATCTCTGGGGCCAACGTCCTGACTTTC CASSLISGANVLTF
TRBD1 TRBJ2-6 once TRBV27 TGTGCCAGCAGCCCCAGGGGTGACAGGGGGGTTGACTCTGGGGCCAACGTCCTGACTTTC CASSPRGDRGVDSGANVLTF
- TRBJ2-7 - TRBV19 TGTGCCAGTAGTAGGGCCCTTGGGGAAGTCTACGAGCAGTACTTC CASSRALGEVYEQYF
TRBD2 TRBJ2-1 once TRBV9 TGTGCCAGCAGGGACGGACTAGCGGGCGAGAAACAGCATAACTACAATGAGCAGTTCTTC CASRDGLAGEKQHNYNEQFF
TRBD2 TRBJ2-1 - TRBV7-2 TGTGCCAGCAGCTTAGCGTACGGGAGGGCCTACAATGAGCAGTTCTTC CASSLAYGRAYNEQFF
- TRBJ2-3 - TRBV28 TGTGCCTGGGGCAGGAGCACAGATACGCAGTATTTT CAWGRSTDTQYF
- TRBJ2-3 - TRBV19 TGTGCCAGTCGAGGGCAGCCCACAGATACGCAGTATTTT CASRGQPTDTQYF
TRBD2 TRBJ2-7 - TRBV5-1 TGCGCCAGCAGCAGGAGACTAGCGGGAGATTTGAGTGTTAACGAGCAGTACTTC CASSRRLAGDLSVNEQYF
- TRBJ2-7 - TRBV7-9 TGTGCCAGCAGCCCACAGGGCTATTCCTACGAGCAGTACTTC CASSPQGYSYEQYF
- TRBJ2-5 once TRBV7-3 TGTGCCAGCAGCCGCCTCGGGGCACTACAAGAGACCCAGTACTTC CASSRLGALQETQYF
- TRBJ2-7 - TRBV14 TGTGCCAGCAGCCAAGTAAGCCACGAGCAGTACTTC CASSQVSHEQYF
TRBD1 TRBJ2-7 few TRBV7-2 TGTGCCAGCAGCCTCCGACAGGGGTGGAGCGAGCAGTACTTC CASSLRQGWSEQYF
TRBD2 TRBJ2-5 once TRBV27 TGTGCCAGCAGTACGCGACTAGCGGGAGTGGAGACCCAGTACTTC CASSTRLAGVETQYF
- TRBJ2-2 once TRBV7-9 TGTGCCAGCAGCTCTCCCGGGAGCTACACCGGGGAGCTGTTTTTT CASSSPGSYTGELFF
TRBD2 TRBJ2-3 - TRBV5-1 TGCGCCAGCAGCCTGACGGGACTACGCACAGATACGCAGTATTTT CASSLTGLRTDTQYF
TRBD2 TRBJ2-5 - TRBV5-4 TGTGCCAGCAGCTTTTGGGGGGGAGGGAGCGGGAGAGAGACCCAGTACTTC CASSFWGGGSGRETQYF
- TRBJ2-5 - TRBV20-1 TGCAGTGGGGGGGAAGAGACCCAGTACTTC CSGGEETQYF
- TRBJ2-3 - TRBV7-9 TGTGCCAGCAGCTTAAATATCGCCGCAGATACGCAGTATTTT CASSLNIAADTQYF
- TRBJ2-1 - TRBV19 TGTGCCAGTAGTCGACCCAGGGCAGACAGGAATGAGCAGTTCTTC CASSRPRADRNEQFF
TRBD1 TRBJ2-7 - TRBV5-1 TGCGCCAGCAGCACCCTGACAGGGGGACTCTACGAGCAGTACTTC CASSTLTGGLYEQYF
TRBD2 TRBJ2-1 - TRBV4-2 TGTGCCAGCAGCCTTTTCCCGACTAGCGGGAAAAATGAGCAGTTCTTC CASSLFPTSGKNEQFF
- TRBJ1-1 few TRBV20-1 TGCAGTGCTAGATGGGTAGGTGAAGCTTTCTTT CSARWVGEAFF
TRBD1 TRBJ2-5 - TRBV11-3 TGTGCCAGCAGCTTAGGGACAGGGGCACAAGAGACCCAGTACTTC CASSLGTGAQETQYF